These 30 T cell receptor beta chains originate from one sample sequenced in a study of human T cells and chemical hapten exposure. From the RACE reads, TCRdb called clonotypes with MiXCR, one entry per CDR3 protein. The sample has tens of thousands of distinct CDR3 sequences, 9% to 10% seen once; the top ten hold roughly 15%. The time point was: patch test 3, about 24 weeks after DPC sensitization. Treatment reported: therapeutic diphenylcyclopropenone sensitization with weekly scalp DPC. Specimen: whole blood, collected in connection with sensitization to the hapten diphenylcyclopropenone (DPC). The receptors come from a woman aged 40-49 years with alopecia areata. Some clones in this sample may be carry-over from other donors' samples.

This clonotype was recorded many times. As DNA, the CDR3 is TGTGCCAGCAGCGATTACCGACTTGGCTACACCTTC. Protein product: CASSDYRLGYTF. The chain is built from TRBV7-9 and TRBJ1-2; the D is unclear. The V and J ends lost 5 bases and 7 bases respectively, with 11 bases between them. The CDR3 is 12 residues long. The germline CDR1 and CDR2 sequences are SEHNR and FQNEAQ (reference sequence).

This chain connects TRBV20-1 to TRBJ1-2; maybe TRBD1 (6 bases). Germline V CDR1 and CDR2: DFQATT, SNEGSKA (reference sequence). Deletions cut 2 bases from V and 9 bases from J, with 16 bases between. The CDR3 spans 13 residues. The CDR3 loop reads CSARPEIRGSYTF. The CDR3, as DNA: TGCAGTGCTAGACCAGAGATCAGGGGCAGCTACACCTTC.

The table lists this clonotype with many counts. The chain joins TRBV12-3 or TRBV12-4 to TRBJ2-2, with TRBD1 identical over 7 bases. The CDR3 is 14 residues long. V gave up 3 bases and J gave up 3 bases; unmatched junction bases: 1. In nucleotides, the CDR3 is TGTGCCAGCAGTTTGGGACAGTACACCGGGGAGCTGTTTTTT. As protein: CASSLGQYTGELFF.

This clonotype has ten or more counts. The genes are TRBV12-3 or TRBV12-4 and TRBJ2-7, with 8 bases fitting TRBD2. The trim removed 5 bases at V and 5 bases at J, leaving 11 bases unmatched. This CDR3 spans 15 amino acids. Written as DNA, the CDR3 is TGTGCCAGCAGTCCGTCTGAAGCGGGGGTGAACGAGCAGTACTTC. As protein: CASSPSEAGVNEQYF.

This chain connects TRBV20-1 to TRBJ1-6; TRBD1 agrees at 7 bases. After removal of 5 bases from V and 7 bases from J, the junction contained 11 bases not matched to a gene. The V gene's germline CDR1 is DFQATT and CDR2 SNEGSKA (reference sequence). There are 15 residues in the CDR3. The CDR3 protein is CSAPSMGQFNSPLHF. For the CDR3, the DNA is TGCAGTGCTCCTAGTATGGGACAGTTCAATTCACCCCTCCACTTT.

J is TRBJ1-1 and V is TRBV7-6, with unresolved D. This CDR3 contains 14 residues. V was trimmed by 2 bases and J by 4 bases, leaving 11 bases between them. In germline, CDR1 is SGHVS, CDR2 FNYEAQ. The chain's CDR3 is CASSLTQTGTEAFF. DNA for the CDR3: TGTGCCAGCAGCTTAACCCAGACGGGCACTGAAGCTTTCTTT.

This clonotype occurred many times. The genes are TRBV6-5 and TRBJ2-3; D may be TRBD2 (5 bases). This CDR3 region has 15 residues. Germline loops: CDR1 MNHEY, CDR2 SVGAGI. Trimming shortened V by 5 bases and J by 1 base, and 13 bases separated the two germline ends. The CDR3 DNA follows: TGTGCCAGCAGTCGAAGCGGCGCTCGCACAGATACGCAGTATTTT. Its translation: CASSRSGARTDTQYF.

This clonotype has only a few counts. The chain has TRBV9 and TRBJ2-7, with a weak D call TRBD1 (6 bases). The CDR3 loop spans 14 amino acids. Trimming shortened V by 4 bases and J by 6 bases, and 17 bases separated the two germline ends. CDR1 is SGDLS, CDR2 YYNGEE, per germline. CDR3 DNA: TGTGCCAGCAGCATCCGGACAGATTCGAGCGAGCAGTACTTC. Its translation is CASSIRTDSSEQYF.

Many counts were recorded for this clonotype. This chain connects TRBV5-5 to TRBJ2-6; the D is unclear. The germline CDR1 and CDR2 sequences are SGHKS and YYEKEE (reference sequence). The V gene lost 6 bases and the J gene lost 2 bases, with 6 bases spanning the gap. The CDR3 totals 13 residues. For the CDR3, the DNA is TGTGCCAGCAACTTTGCTGGGGCCAACGTCCTGACTTTC. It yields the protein CASNFAGANVLTF.

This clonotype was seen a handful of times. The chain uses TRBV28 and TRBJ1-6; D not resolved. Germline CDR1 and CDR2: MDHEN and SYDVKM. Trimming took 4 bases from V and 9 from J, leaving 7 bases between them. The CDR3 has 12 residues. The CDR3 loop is CASSSGPSPLHF. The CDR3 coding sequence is TGTGCCAGCAGTTCCGGACCTTCACCCCTCCACTTT.

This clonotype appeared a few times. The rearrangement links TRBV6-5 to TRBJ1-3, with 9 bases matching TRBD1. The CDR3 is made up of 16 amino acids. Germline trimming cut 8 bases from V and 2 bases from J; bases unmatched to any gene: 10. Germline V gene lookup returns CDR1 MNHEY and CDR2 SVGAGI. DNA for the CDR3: TGTGCCAGCTTGACATGGGGACAGGGCCCTGGAAACACCATATATTTT. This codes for CASLTWGQGPGNTIYF.

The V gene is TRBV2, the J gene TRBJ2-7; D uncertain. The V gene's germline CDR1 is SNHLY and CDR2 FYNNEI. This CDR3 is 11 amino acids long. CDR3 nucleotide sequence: TGTGCAGCGACGCTAGCCTACGAGCAGTACTTC. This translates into CAATLAYEQYF.

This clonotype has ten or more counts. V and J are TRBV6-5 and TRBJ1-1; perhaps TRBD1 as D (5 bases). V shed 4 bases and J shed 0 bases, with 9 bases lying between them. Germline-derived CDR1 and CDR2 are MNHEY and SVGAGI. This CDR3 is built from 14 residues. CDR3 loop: CASSSQGLNTEAFF. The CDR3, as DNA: TGTGCCAGCAGTTCCCAGGGCTTGAACACTGAAGCTTTCTTT.

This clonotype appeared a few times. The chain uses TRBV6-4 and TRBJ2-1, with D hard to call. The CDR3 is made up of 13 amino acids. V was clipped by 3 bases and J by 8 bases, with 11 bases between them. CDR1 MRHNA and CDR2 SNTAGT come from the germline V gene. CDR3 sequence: CASSEVLWDEQFF. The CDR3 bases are TGTGCCAGCAGTGAGGTGCTGTGGGATGAGCAGTTCTTC.

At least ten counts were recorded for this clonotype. The CDR3 DNA reads as TGTGCCAGCAGTGAAGCCGAGGCTAGCGGGGTCATTTTCTTC. This translates into CASSEAEASGVIFF. J is TRBJ2-1 and V is TRBV2, with 9 bases aligning to TRBD2. In germline, CDR1 is SNHLY, CDR2 FYNNEI. The CDR3 length is 14 residues. J gave up 16 bases and V 0 bases, and 10 bases lay outside the gene matches.

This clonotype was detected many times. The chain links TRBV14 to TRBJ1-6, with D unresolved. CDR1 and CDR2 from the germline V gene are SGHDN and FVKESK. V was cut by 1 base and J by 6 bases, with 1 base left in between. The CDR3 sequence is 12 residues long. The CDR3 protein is CASSQANSPLHF. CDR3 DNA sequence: TGTGCCAGCAGCCAAGCTAATTCACCCCTCCACTTT.

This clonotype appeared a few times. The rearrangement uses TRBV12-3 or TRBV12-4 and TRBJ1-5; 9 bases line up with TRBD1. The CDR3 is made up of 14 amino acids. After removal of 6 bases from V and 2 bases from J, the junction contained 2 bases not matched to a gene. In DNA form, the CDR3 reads TGTGCCAGCAGCGGGGACAGGGGCAATCAGCCCCAGCATTTT. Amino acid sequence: CASSGDRGNQPQHF.

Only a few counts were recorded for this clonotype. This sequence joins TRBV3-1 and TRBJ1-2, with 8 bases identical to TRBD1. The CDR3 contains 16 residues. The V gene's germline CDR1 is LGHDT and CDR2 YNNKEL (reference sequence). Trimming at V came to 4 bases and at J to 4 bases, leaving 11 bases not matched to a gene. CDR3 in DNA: TGTGCCAGCAGCCCTTTAGACAGGGGAACCCGCTATGGCTACACCTTC. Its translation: CASSPLDRGTRYGYTF.

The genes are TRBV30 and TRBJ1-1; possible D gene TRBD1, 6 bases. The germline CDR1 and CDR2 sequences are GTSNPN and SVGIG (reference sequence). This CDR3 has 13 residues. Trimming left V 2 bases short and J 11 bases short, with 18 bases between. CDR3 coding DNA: TGTGCCTGGAGTAAATTGTCGTGGGGGCACGCTTTCTTT. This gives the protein CAWSKLSWGHAFF.

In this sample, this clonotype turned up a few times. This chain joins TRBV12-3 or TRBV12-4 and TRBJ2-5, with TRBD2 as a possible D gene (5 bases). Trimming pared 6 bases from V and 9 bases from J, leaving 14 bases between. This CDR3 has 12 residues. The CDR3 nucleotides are TGTGCCAGCAGCCCTCCCGGGGAGTCCCAGTACTTC. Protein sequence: CASSPPGESQYF.

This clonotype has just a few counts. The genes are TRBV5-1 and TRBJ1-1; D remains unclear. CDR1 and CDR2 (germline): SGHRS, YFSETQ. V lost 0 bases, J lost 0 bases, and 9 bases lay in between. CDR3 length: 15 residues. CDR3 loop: CASSLAPGLNTEAFF. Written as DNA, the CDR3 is TGCGCCAGCAGCTTGGCCCCGGGATTGAACACTGAAGCTTTCTTT.

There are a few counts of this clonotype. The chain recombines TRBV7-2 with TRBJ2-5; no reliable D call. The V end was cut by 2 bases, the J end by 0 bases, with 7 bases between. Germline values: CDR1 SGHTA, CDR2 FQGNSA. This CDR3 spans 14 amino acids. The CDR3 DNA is TGTGCCAGCAGCTTAATAGGACACCAAGAGACCCAGTACTTC. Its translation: CASSLIGHQETQYF.

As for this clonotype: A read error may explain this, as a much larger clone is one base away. The chain's CDR3 is CASSEITEAFF. As DNA, the CDR3 is TGTGCCAGCAGTGAGATCACTGAAGCTTTCTTT. This chain joins TRBV7-9 and TRBJ1-1; D is uncertain. Germline V gives CDR1 SEHNR, CDR2 FQNEAQ (reference sequence). The CDR3 loop spans 11 amino acids. V lost 6 bases and J lost 4, with 6 bases in between.

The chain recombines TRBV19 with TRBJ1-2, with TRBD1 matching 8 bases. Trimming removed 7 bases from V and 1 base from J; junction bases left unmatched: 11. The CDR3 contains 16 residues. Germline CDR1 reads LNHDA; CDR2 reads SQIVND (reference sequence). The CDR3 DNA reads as TGTGCCAGTACCGACAGGACAGGGTGGAATAACTATGGCTACACCTTC. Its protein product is CASTDRTGWNNYGYTF.

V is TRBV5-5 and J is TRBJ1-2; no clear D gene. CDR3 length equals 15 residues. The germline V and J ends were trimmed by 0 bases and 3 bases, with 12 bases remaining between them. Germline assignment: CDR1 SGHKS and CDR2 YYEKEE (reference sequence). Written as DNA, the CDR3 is TGTGCCAGCAGCTTGGTGGCAGCTCCTGACTATGGCTACACCTTC. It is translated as CASSLVAAPDYGYTF.

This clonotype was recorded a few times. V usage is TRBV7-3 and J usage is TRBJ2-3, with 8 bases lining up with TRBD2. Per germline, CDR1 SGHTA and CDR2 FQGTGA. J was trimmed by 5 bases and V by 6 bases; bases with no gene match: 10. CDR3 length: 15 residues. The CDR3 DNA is TGTGCCAGCAGGCAAGGGGGACTAGAAGAAGATACGCAGTATTTT. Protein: CASRQGGLEEDTQYF.

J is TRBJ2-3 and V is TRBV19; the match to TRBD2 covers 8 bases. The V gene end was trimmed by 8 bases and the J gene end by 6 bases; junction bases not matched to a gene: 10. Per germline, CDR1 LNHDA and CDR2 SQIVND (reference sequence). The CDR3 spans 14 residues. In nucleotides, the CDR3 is TGTGCCAGTGGAATCGGGGGGGCGGTGGATACGCAGTATTTT. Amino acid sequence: CASGIGGAVDTQYF.

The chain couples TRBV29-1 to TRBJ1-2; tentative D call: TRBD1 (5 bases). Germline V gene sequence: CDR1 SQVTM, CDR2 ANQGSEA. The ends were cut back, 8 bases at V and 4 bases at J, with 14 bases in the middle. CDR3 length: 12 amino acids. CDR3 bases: TGCAGCTCCTTCCGGCAGGGCTATGGCTACACCTTC. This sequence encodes CSSFRQGYGYTF.

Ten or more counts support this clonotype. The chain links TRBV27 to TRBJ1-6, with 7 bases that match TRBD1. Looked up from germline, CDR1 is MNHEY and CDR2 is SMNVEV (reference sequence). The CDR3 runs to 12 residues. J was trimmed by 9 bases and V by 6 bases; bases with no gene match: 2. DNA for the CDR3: TGTGCCAGCAGGGGACAGTCTTCACCCCTCCACTTT. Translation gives CASRGQSSPLHF.

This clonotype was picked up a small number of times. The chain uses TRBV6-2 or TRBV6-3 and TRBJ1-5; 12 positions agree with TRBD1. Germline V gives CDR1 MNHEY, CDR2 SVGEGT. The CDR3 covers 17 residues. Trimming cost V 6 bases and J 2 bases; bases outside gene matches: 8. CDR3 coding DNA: TGTGCCAGCAGAAACGGCGGGACAGGGGGCCGCAATCAGCCCCAGCATTTT. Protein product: CASRNGGTGGRNQPQHF.